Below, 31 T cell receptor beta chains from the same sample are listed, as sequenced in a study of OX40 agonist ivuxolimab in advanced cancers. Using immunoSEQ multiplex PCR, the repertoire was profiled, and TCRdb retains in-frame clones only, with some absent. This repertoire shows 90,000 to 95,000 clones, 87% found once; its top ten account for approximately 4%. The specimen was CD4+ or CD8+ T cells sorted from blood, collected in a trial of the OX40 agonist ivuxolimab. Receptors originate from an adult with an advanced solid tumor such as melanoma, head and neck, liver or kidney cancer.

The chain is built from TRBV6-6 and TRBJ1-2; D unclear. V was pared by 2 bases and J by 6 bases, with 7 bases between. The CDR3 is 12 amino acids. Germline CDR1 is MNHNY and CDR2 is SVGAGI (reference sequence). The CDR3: CASSYTRDGYTF. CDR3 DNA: TGTGCCAGCAGTTACACACGGGATGGCTACACCTTC.

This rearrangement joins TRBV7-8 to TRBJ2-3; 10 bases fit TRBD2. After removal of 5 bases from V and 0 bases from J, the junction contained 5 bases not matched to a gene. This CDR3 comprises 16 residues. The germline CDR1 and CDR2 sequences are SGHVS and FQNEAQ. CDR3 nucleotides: TGTGCCAGCAGCCCATGGACTAGCGGTAGCACAGATACGCAGTATTTT. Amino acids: CASSPWTSGSTDTQYF. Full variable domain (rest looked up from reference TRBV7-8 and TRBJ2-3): GAGVSQSPRYKVAKRGQDVALRCDPISGHVSLFWYQQALGQGPEFLTYFQNEAQLDKSGLPSDRFFAERPEGSVSTLKIQRTQQEDSAVYLCASSPWTSGSTDTQYFGPGTRLTVL.

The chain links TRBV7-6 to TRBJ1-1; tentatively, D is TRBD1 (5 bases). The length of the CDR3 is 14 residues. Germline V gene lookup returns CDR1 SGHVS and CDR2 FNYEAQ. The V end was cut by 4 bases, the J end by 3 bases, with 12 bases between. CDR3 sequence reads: CASSYSGGDTEAFF. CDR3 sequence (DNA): TGTGCCAGCAGCTATTCTGGAGGGGACACTGAAGCTTTCTTT.

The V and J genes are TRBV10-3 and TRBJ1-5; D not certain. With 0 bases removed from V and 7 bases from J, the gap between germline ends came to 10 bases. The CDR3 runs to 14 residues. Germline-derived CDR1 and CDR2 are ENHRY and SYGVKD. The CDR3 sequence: CAISESGLGQPQHF. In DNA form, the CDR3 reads TGTGCCATCAGTGAGTCAGGGTTGGGACAGCCCCAGCATTTT.

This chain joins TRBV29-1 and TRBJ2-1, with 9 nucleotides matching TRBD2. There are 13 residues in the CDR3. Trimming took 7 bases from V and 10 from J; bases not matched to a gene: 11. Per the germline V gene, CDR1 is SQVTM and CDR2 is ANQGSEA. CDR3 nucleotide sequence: TGCAGCGCCTGTGGTGCTAGCGGGGTAGAGCAGTTCTTC. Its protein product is CSACGASGVEQFF.

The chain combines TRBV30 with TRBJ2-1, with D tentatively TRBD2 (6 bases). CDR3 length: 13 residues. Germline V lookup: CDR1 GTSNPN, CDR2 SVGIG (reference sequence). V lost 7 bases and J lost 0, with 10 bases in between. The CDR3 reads CASSASSYNEQFF. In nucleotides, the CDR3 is TGTGCCTCTAGCGCCAGCTCCTACAATGAGCAGTTCTTC.

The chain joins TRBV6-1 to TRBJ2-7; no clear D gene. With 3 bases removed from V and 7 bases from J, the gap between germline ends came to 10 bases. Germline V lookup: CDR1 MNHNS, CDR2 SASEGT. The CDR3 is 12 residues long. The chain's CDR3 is CASSDNFREQYF. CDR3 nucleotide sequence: TGTGCCAGCAGTGACAACTTTAGGGAGCAGTACTTC.

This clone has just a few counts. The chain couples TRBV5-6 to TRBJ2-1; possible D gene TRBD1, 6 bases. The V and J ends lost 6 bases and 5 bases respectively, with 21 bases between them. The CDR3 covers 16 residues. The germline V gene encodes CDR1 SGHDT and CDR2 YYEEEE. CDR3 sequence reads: CASIVIRGTANNEQFF. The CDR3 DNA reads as TGTGCCAGCATCGTGATAAGGGGGACCGCGAACAATGAGCAGTTCTTC. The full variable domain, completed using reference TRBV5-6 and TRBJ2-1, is DAGVTQSPTHLIKTRGQQVTLRCSPKSGHDTVSWYQQALGQGPQFIFQYYEEEERQRGNFPDRFSGHQFPNYSSELNVNALLLGDSALYLCASIVIRGTANNEQFFGPGTRLTVL.

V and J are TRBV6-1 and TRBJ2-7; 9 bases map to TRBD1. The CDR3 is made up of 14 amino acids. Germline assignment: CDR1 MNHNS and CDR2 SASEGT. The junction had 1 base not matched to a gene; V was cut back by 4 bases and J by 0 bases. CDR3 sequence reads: CASSAGQGSYEQYF. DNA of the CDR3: TGTGCCAGCAGTGCGGGACAGGGCTCCTACGAGCAGTACTTC.

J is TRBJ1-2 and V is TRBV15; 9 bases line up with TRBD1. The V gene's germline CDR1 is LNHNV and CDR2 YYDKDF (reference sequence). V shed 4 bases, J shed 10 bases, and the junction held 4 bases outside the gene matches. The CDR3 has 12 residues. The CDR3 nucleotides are TGTGCCACCAGCACCGGGACAGGGTTCTACACCTTC. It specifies CATSTGTGFYTF.

The CDR3 protein is CASSLAGRAINGYTF. In DNA, the CDR3 is TGCGCCAGCAGCCTAGCAGGCAGGGCTATAAATGGCTACACCTTC. This sequence joins TRBV4-1 and TRBJ1-2; the D gene is possibly TRBD1 (5 bases). V dropped 4 bases and J dropped 6 bases, with 18 bases sitting between them. The CDR3 loop spans 15 amino acids. Germline assignment: CDR1 MGHRA and CDR2 YSYEKL.

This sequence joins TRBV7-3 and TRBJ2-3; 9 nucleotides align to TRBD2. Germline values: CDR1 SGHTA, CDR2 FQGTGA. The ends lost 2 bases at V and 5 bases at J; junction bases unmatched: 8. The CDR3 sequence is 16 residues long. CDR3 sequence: CASSLAASGIQDTQYF. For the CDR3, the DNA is TGTGCCAGCAGCTTAGCGGCTAGCGGGATTCAAGATACGCAGTATTTT.

The CDR3 sequence is CASSSTSGSDNEQFF. CDR3 bases: TGTGCCAGCAGCTCGACTAGCGGGAGTGACAATGAGCAGTTCTTC. The chain joins TRBV11-3 to TRBJ2-1, with 12 bases fitting TRBD2. Unmatched junction bases numbered 3, after V lost 4 bases and J lost 5 bases. The CDR3 length is 15 residues. CDR1 and CDR2 (germline): SGHNT, YENEEA.

The CDR3 region is CASSSSFYEQYV. For the CDR3, the DNA is TGTGCCAGCAGTTCGAGCTTTTACGAGCAGTACGTC. This sequence joins TRBV27 and TRBJ2-7; D is undetermined. The CDR3 loop spans 12 amino acids. Trimming pared 4 bases from V and 4 bases from J, leaving 8 bases between. CDR1 and CDR2 (germline): MNHEY, SMNVEV (reference sequence).

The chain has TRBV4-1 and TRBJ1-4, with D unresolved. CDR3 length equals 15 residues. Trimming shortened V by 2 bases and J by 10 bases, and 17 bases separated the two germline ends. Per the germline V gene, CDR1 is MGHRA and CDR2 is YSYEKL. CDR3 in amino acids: CASSQLGLEAGKLFF. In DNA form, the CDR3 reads TGCGCCAGCAGCCAATTGGGCCTGGAGGCGGGAAAACTGTTTTTT.

CDR3 protein: CASSEATAGGEKLFF. The CDR3 DNA reads as TGTGCCAGCAGTGAAGCGACCGCAGGAGGGGAAAAACTGTTTTTT. The rearrangement uses TRBV2 and TRBJ1-4; D gene unclear. Trimming removed 0 bases from V and 8 bases from J, with 13 bases in between. Germline CDR1 is SNHLY and CDR2 is FYNNEI. This CDR3 has 15 residues.

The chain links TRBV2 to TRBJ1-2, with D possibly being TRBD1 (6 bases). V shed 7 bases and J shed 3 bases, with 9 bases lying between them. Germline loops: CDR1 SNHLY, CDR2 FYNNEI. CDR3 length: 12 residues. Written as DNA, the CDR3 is TGTGCCAGCACGGACAGTCACTATGGCTACACCTTC. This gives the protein CASTDSHYGYTF. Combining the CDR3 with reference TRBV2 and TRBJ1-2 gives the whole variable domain EPEVTQTPSHQVTQMGQEVILRCVPISNHLYFYWYRQILGQKVEFLVSFYNNEISEKSEIFDDQFSVERPDGSNFTLKIRSTKLEDSAMYFCASTDSHYGYTFGSGTRLTVV.

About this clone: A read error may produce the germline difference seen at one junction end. The chain's CDR3 is CASREGTVTNQPQHF. The DNA for the CDR3 is TGTGCCAGCAGGGAAGGGACGGTAACCAATCAGCCCCAGCATTTT. The chain carries TRBV2 and TRBJ1-5, with a possible D match to TRBD1 (5 bases). The CDR3 runs 15 residues. CDR1 is SNHLY and CDR2 is FYNNEI in the germline V gene.

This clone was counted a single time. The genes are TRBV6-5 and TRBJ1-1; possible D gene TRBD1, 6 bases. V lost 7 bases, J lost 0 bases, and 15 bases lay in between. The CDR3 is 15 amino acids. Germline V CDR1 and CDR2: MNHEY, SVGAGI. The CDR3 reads CASTAARGMNTEAFF. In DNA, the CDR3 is TGTGCCAGCACCGCCGCCAGGGGAATGAACACTGAAGCTTTCTTT.

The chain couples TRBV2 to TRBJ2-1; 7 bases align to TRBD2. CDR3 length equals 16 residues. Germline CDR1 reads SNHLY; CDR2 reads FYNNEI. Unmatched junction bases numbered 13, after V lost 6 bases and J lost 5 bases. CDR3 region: CASSTSGVDLNNEQFF. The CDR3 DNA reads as TGTGCCAGCAGCACAAGCGGGGTGGATCTTAACAATGAGCAGTTCTTC.

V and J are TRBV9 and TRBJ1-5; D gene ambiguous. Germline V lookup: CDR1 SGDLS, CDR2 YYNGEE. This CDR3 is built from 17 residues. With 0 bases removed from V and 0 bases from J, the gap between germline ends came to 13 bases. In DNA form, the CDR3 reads TGTGCCAGCAGCGTAGAAGATAGGCCTTATAGCAATCAGCCCCAGCATTTT. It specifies CASSVEDRPYSNQPQHF.

In DNA form, the CDR3 reads TGCGCCAGCAGCCAAGGGTTAGCGAAGAGCTCCTACAATGAGCAGTTCTTC. It translates to CASSQGLAKSSYNEQFF. This chain joins TRBV4-3 and TRBJ2-1; D is possibly TRBD2 (5 bases). This CDR3 spans 17 amino acids. Germline V gene sequence: CDR1 LGHNA, CDR2 YSLEER. V dropped 1 base and J dropped 0 bases, with 13 bases sitting between them.

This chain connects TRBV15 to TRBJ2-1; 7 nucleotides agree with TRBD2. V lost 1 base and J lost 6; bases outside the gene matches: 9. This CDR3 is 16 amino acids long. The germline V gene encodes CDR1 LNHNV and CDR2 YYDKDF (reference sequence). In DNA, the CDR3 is TGTGCCACCAGCAGAGGGGGTCGACTAGCCGGCAATGAGCAGTTCTTC. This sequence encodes CATSRGGRLAGNEQFF.

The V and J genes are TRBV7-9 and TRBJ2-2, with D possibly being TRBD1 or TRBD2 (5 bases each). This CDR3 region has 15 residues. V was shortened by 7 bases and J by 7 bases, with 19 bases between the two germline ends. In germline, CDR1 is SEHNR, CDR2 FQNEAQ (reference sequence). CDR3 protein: CASTSPGLLNGELFF. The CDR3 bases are TGTGCCAGCACCTCGCCGGGGCTGCTTAACGGGGAGCTGTTTTTT.

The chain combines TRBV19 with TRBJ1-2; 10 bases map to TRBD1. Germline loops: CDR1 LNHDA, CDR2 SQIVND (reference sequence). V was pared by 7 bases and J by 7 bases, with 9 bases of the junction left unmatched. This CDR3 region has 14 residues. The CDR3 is CASNPGQGQRGYTF. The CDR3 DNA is TGTGCCAGTAATCCGGGACAGGGGCAGCGTGGCTACACCTTC.

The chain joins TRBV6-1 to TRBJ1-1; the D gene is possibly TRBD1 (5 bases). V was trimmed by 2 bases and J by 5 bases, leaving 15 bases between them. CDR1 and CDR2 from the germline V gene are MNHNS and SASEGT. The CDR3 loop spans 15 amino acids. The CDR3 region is CASSEPGRGRTEAFF. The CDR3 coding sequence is TGTGCCAGCAGTGAACCGGGACGGGGGAGGACTGAAGCTTTCTTT.

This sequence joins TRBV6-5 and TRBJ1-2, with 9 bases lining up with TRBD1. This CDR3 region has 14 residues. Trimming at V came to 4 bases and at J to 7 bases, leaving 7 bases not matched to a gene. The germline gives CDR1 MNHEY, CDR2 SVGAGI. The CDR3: CASSSSGQGFGYTF. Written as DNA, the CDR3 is TGTGCCAGCAGTTCCTCCGGACAGGGGTTTGGCTACACCTTC.

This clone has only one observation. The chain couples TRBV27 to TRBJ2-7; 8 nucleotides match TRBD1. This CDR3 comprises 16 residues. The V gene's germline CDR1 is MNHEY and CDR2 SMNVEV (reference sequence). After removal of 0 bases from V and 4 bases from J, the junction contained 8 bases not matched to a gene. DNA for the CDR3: TGTGCCAGCAGTTTATCCATGACAGGGGTGGTTTACGAGCAGTACGTC. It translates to CASSLSMTGVVYEQYV.

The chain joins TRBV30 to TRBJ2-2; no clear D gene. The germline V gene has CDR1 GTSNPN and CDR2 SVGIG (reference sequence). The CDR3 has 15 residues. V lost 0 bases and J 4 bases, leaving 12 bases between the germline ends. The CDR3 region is CAWSVPGKFTGELFF. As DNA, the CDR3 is TGTGCCTGGAGTGTACCGGGCAAATTCACCGGGGAGCTGTTTTTT.

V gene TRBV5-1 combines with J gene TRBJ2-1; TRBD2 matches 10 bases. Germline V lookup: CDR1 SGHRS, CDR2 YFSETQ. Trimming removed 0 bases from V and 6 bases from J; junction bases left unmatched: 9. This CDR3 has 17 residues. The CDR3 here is CASSLVASGRVANEQFF. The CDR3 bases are TGCGCCAGCAGCTTGGTAGCTAGCGGGAGAGTGGCCAATGAGCAGTTCTTC.

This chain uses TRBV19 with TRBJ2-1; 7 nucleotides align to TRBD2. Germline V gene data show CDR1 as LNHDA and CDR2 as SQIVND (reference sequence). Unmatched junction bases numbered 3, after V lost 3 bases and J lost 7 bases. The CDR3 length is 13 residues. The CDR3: CASSIGGGNEQFF. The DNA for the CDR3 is TGTGCCAGTAGTATTGGGGGAGGGAATGAGCAGTTCTTC.